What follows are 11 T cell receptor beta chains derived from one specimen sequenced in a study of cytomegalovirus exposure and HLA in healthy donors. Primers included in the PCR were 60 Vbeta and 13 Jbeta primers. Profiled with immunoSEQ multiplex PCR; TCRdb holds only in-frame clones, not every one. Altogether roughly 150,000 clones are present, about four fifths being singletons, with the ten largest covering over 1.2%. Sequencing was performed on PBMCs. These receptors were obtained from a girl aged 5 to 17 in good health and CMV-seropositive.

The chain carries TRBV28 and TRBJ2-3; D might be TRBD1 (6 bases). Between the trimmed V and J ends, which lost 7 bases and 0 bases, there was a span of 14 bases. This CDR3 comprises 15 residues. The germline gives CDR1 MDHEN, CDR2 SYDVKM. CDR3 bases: TGTGCCAGCACCCGCAGACAGGAGAGCACAGATACGCAGTATTTT. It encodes CASTRRQESTDTQYF. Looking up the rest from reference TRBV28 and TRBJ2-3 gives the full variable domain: DVKVTQSSRYLVKRTGEKVFLECVQDMDHENMFWYRQDPGLGLRLIYFSYDVKMKEKGDIPEGYSVSREKKERFSLILESASTNQTSMYLCASTRRQESTDTQYFGPGTRLTVL.

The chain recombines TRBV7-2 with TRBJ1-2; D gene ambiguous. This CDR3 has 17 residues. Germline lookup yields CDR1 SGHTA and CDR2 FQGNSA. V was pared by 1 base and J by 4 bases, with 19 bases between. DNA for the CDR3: TGTGCCAGCAGCTTAGGGGGAGGGTTGGGGTTAGGCTATGGCTACACCTTC. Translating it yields CASSLGGGLGLGYGYTF.

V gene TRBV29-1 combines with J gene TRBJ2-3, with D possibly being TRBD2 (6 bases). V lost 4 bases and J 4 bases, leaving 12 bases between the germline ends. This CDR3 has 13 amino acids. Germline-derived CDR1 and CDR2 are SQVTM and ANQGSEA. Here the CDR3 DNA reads TGCAGCGTTGCCCCCACGGGGGCAGATACGCAGTATTTT. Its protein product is CSVAPTGADTQYF.

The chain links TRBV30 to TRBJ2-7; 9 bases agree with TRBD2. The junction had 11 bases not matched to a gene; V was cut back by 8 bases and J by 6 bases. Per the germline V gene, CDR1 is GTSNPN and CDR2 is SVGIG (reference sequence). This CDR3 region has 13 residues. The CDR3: CASDLREGREQYF. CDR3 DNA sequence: TGTGCCAGCGACTTGCGGGAGGGACGCGAGCAGTACTTC.

Here the CDR3 reads CASSGTIPRQVQKKVGTEAFF. The CDR3 nucleotides are TGTGCCAGCAGCGGAACCATTCCCCGACAGGTCCAAAAGAAAGTAGGGACTGAAGCTTTCTTT. The V gene is TRBV9, the J gene TRBJ1-1; a weak D match, TRBD1 (6 bases). The CDR3 is 21 residues long. The V end was cut by 3 bases, the J end by 5 bases, with 35 bases between. CDR1 is SGDLS, CDR2 YYNGEE, per germline.

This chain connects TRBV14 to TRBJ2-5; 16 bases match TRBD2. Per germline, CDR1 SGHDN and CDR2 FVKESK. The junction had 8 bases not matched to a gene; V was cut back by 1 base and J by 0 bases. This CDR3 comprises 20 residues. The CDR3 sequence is CASSQGPGTSGRGYQETQYF. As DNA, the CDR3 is TGTGCCAGCAGCCAAGGGCCGGGGACTAGCGGGAGGGGGTACCAAGAGACCCAGTACTTC. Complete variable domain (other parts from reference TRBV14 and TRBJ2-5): EAGVTQFPSHSVIEKGQTVTLRCDPISGHDNLYWYRRVMGKEIKFLLHFVKESKQDESGMPNNRFLAERTGGTYSTLKVQPAELEDSGVYFCASSQGPGTSGRGYQETQYFGPGTRLLVL.

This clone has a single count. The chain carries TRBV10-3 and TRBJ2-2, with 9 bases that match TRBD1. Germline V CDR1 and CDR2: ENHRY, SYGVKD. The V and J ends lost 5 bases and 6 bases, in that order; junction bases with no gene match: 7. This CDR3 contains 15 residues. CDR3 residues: CAISTQGALSGELFF. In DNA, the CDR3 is TGTGCCATCAGTACACAGGGGGCGCTTTCCGGGGAGCTGTTTTTT.

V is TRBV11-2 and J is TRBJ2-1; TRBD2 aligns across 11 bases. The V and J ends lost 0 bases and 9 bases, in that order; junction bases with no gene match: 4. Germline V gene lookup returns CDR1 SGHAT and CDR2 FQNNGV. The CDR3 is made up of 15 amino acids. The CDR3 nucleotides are TGTGCCAGCAGCTTAGATCCACTAGCGGGGGTTGAGCAGTTCTTC. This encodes CASSLDPLAGVEQFF. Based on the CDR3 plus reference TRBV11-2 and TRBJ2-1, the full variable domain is EAGVAQSPRYKIIEKRQSVAFWCNPISGHATLYWYQQILGQGPKLLIQFQNNGVVDDSQLPKDRFSAERLKGVDSTLKIQPAKLEDSAVYLCASSLDPLAGVEQFFGPGTRLTVL.

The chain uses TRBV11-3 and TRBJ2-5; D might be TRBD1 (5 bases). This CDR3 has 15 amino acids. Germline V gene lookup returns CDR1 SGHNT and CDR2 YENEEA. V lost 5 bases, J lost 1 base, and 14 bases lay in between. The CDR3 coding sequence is TGTGCCAGCAGCCCAGGGCCCAGAATCCAAGAGACCCAGTACTTC. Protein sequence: CASSPGPRIQETQYF.

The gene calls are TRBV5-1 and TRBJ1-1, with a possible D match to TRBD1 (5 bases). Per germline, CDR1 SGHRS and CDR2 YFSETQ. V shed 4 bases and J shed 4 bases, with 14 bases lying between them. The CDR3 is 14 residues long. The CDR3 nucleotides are TGCGCCAGCAGCAGTGGAACAGGAATCACTGAAGCTTTCTTT. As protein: CASSSGTGITEAFF.

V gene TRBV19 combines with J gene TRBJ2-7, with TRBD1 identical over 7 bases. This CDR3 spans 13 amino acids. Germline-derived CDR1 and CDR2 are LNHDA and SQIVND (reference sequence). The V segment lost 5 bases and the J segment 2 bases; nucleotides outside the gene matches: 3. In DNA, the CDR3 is TGTGCCAGTAGTCGACAGGGCCCCTACGAGCAGTACTTC. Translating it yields CASSRQGPYEQYF.